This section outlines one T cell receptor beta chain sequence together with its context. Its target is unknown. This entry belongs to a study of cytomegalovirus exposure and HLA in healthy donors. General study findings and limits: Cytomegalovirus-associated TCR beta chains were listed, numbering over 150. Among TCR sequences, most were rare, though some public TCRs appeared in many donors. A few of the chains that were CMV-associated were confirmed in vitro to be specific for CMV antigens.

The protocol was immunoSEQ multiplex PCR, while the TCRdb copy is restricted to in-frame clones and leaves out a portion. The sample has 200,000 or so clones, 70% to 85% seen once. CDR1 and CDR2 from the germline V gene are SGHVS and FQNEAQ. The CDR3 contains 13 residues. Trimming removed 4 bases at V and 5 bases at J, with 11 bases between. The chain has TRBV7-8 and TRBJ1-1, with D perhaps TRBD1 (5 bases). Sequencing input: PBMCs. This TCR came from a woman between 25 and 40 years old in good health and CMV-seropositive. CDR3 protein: CASSSSGGTEAFF. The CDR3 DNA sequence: TGTGCCAGCAGCTCAAGCGGGGGAACTGAAGCTTTCTTT.